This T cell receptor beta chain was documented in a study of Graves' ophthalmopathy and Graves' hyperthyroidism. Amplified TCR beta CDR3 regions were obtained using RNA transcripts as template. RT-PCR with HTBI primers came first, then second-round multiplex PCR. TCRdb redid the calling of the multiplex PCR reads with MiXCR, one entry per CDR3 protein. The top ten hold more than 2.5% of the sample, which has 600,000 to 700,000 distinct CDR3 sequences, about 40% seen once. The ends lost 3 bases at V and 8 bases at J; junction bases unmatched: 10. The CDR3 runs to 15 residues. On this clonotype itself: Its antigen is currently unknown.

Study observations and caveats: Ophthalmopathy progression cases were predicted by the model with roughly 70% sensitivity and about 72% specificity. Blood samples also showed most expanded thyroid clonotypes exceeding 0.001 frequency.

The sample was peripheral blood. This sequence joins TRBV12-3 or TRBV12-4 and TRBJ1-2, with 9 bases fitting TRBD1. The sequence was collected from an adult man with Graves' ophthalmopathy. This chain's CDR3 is CASSFLGTGSEGYTF. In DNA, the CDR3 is TGTGCCAGCAGTTTCCTCGGGACAGGGAGTGAGGGCTACACCTTC.